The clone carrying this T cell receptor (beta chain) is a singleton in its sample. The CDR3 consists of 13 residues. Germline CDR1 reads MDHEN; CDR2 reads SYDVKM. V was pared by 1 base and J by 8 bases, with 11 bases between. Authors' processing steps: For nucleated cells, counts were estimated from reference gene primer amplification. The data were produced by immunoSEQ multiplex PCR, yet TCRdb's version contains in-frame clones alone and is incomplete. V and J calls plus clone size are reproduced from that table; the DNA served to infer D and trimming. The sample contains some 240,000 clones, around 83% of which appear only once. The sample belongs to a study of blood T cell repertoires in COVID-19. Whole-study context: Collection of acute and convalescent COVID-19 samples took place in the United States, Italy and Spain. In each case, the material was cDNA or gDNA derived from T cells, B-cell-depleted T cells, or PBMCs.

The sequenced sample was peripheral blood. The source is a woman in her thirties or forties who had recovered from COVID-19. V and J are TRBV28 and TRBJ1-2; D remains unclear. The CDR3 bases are TGTGCCAGCAGTTTATTCTCTGGAGAGGGCTACACCTTC. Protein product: CASSLFSGEGYTF.